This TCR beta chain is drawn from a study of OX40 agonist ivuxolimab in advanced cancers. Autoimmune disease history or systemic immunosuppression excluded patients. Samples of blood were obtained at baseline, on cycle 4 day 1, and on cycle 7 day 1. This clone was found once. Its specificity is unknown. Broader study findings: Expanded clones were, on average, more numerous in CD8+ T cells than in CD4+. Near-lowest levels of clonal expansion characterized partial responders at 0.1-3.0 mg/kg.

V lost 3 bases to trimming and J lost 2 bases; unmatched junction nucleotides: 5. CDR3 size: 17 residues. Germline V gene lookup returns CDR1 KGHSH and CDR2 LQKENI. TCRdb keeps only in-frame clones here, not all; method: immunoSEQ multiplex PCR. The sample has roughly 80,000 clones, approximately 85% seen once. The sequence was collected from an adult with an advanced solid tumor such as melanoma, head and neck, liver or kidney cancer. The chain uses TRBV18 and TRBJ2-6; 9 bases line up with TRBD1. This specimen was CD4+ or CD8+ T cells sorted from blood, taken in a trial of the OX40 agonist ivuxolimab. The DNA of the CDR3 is TGTGCCAGCTCACCCGGGACAGGGAGGACTGGGGCCAACGTCCTGACTTTC. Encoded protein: CASSPGTGRTGANVLTF. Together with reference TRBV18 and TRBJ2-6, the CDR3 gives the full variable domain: NAGVMQNPRHLVRRRGQEARLRCSPMKGHSHVYWYRQLPEEGLKFMVYLQKENIIDESGMPKERFSAEFPKEGPSILRIQQVVRGDSAAYFCASSPGTGRTGANVLTFGAGSRLTVL.